Listed here are 8 T cell receptor beta chains from one sample, sequenced in a study of blood T cell repertoires in COVID-19 (TCRdb year 2020). Library preparation employed the immunoSEQ multiplex PCR assay. TCRdb re-hosts the immuneACCESS table, in-frame sequences only. Its copies lack some clones; in the studies checked, an unresolved V gene accounts for under half of them, and the cause for the rest is not known. Counted in this sample were about 150,000 clones; approximately 80% of them appeared once. Jointly, the top ten make up just over 6% of the sample. The sample consisted of PBMCs or T cells enriched from blood (not recorded which). The receptors were gathered from a woman aged 45 to 65 who had recovered from COVID-19.

This sequence joins TRBV7-9 and TRBJ1-2; TRBD1 is a possible D gene (6 bases). The CDR3 has 16 residues. Germline V gene lookup returns CDR1 SEHNR and CDR2 FQNEAQ (reference sequence). The V and J ends lost 5 bases and 2 bases respectively, with 18 bases between them. The CDR3 protein is CASSATSGRGNYGYTF. The DNA of the CDR3 is TGTGCCAGCAGCGCTACCAGCGGCAGGGGAAACTATGGCTACACCTTC.

The chain links TRBV10-3 to TRBJ1-5, with 9 nucleotides matching TRBD1. The germline CDR1 and CDR2 sequences are ENHRY and SYGVKD. The CDR3 length is 14 residues. The trim removed 3 bases at V and 7 bases at J, leaving 4 bases unmatched. The CDR3 reads CAISEQGAGQPQHF. Here the CDR3 DNA reads TGTGCCATCAGTGAACAGGGGGCGGGACAGCCCCAGCATTTT.

The CDR3 nucleotides are TGTGCCAGCAGCGACCAACTATATCTACAAGAGACCCAGTACTTC. Protein: CASSDQLYLQETQYF. The chain uses TRBV3-1 (or the pseudogene TRBV3-2) and TRBJ2-5; D is ambiguous. V gave up 5 bases and J gave up 2 bases, with 15 bases separating them. This CDR3 comprises 15 residues. Germline CDR1 reads LGHDT; CDR2 reads YNNKEL (reference sequence).

This chain joins TRBV6-2 or TRBV6-3 and TRBJ1-6; TRBD1 is a possible D gene (6 bases). V was clipped by 5 bases and J by 5 bases, with 10 bases between them. Germline CDR1 and CDR2: MNHEY and SVGEGT. The CDR3 is 14 amino acids. CDR3 DNA sequence: TGTGCCAGCAGTCCACGGACAGATAATTCACCCCTCCACTTT. Protein product: CASSPRTDNSPLHF.

The rearrangement links TRBV4-1 to TRBJ1-2; D is possibly TRBD1 (6 bases). There are 18 residues in the CDR3. V lost 1 base and J 4 bases, leaving 22 bases between the germline ends. Germline CDR1 reads MGHRA; CDR2 reads YSYEKL. Here the CDR3 reads CASSQGPGGRLRTYGYTF. CDR3 nucleotides: TGCGCCAGCAGCCAAGGACCCGGGGGGCGACTCCGTACCTATGGCTACACCTTC.

About this clone itself: Because the CDR3's place on the DNA is in doubt, the DNA is left out and the CDR3 is given as listed by TCRdb. The V gene is TRBV29-1, the J gene TRBJ1-2; the table's D call of TRBD1 was not tested on the DNA. Germline-derived CDR1 and CDR2 are SQVTM and ANQGSEA. The CDR3 is made up of 10 amino acids, end residues included. CDR3 amino acids: CSVGQGANTF.

This clone has a single count. The V and J genes are TRBV11-3 and TRBJ2-1; 15 nucleotides align to TRBD2. The length of the CDR3 is 16 residues. Germline CDR1 is SGHNT and CDR2 is YENEEA. V was clipped by 4 bases and J by 9 bases; unmatched bases: 7. The DNA of the CDR3 is TGTGCCAGCAGCTCCGGGACTAGCGGGGGGTGGAGTGAGCAGTTCTTC. It codes for CASSSGTSGGWSEQFF.

The CDR3 DNA follows: TGTGCCACCACTCCGGGACAGGGGACAACTAATGAAAAACTGTTTTTT. It translates to CATTPGQGTTNEKLFF. The V and J genes are TRBV10-3 and TRBJ1-4; 10 bases are shared with TRBD1. This CDR3 is built from 16 residues. Germline V lookup: CDR1 ENHRY, CDR2 SYGVKD. V shed 10 bases, J shed 0 bases, and the junction held 8 bases outside the gene matches.